These 12 T cell receptor beta chains originate from one sample sequenced in a study of blood T cells in healthy people across ages. Then a second PCR, running roughly 7 to 11 cycles, was carried out with a sample-barcoded 5' primer and a J-beta primer mix. TCRdb fed the 5' RACE reads into MiXCR, producing one record per CDR3 protein. Seen here are about 1 million distinct CDR3 sequences, 40% to 50% observed once, and the top ten hold around 18%. Sequenced: blood. These receptor sequences come from a woman aged 55-70 years in good health.

This rearrangement joins TRBV29-1 to TRBJ2-1, with a tentative D call TRBD1 (6 bases). Germline V gives CDR1 SQVTM, CDR2 ANQGSEA. With 8 bases removed from V and 4 bases from J, the gap between germline ends came to 18 bases. The CDR3 is made up of 14 amino acids. CDR3 residues: CSSRRGGLYNEQFF. The CDR3 nucleotides read TGCAGCTCCCGCAGGGGCGGGCTATACAATGAGCAGTTCTTC.

This clonotype appeared once. The rearrangement links TRBV12-5 to TRBJ2-1, with a weak D call TRBD2 (6 bases). Germline V lookup: CDR1 LGHNT, CDR2 FRNRAP. The CDR3 has 19 residues. Trimming took off 6 bases at V and 0 bases at J, with 24 bases between the two ends. The CDR3, as DNA: TGTGCTAGTGGGCGGACTACCGGTAGCCTAGGGGACTCCTACAATGAGCAGTTCTTC. It specifies CASGRTTGSLGDSYNEQFF.

The chain joins TRBV28 to TRBJ2-3, with 7 bases fitting TRBD2. The germline V gene has CDR1 MDHEN and CDR2 SYDVKM. J was trimmed by 0 bases and V by 4 bases; bases with no gene match: 4. The CDR3 totals 15 residues. The CDR3 region is CASSSPSGSTDTQYF. DNA for the CDR3: TGTGCCAGCAGTTCCCCTAGCGGTAGCACAGATACGCAGTATTTT.

This clonotype was counted a few times. The chain uses TRBV20-1 and TRBJ2-7; 14 bases are a match to TRBD2. The CDR3 loop spans 15 amino acids. The V gene end was trimmed by 7 bases and the J gene end by 5 bases; junction bases not matched to a gene: 10. Germline-derived CDR1 and CDR2 are DFQATT and SNEGSKA (reference sequence). CDR3 DNA sequence: TGCAGTGTCCCGGGACTAGCGGGAGTAAACCACGAGCAGTACTTC. Amino acid sequence: CSVPGLAGVNHEQYF.

This chain uses TRBV5-5 with TRBJ1-2; D perhaps matches TRBD1 (5 bases). The CDR3 sequence is 15 residues long. Trimming left V 6 bases short and J 2 bases short, with 17 bases between. The germline V gene encodes CDR1 SGHKS and CDR2 YYEKEE (reference sequence). The CDR3 DNA is TGTGCCAGCAACCCGAGCGGGACGATAAACTATGGCTACACCTTC. Its protein is CASNPSGTINYGYTF.

The chain has TRBV4-2 and TRBJ2-7, with D unclear. CDR3 length: 15 amino acids. The V end was cut by 1 base, the J end by 0 bases, with 10 bases between. The V gene's germline CDR1 is LGHNA and CDR2 YNFKEQ. CDR3 DNA sequence: TGTGCCAGCAGCCAAGGGGTCGCTATCTCCTACGAGCAGTACTTC. Encoded protein: CASSQGVAISYEQYF.

In its sample, this clonotype was seen a few times. The rearrangement joins TRBV27 to TRBJ2-2, with 11 positions matching TRBD1. This CDR3 comprises 15 residues. Trimming at V came to 5 bases and at J to 4 bases, leaving 3 bases not matched to a gene. Per the germline V gene, CDR1 is MNHEY and CDR2 is SMNVEV (reference sequence). The CDR3 region is CASSPGTGGTGELFF. The CDR3 DNA is TGTGCCAGCAGTCCCGGGACAGGGGGCACCGGGGAGCTGTTTTTT.

This clonotype was detected only a few times. Here the CDR3 reads CASSPTGIQETQYF. The CDR3, as DNA: TGCGCCAGCAGCCCTACAGGGATCCAAGAGACCCAGTACTTC. V and J are TRBV5-1 and TRBJ2-5, with D possibly TRBD1 on 6 matching bases. Germline-derived CDR1 and CDR2 are SGHRS and YFSETQ. The CDR3 length is 14 residues. V was clipped by 4 bases and J by 1 base, with 11 bases between them. The variable domain in full, with the rest retrieved from reference TRBV5-1 and TRBJ2-5, is KAGVTQTPRYLIKTRGQQVTLSCSPISGHRSVSWYQQTPGQGLQFLFEYFSETQRNKGNFPGRFSGRQFSNSRSEMNVSTLELGDSALYLCASSPTGIQETQYFGPGTRLLVL.

There are a few counts of this clonotype. The chain couples TRBV4-2 to TRBJ2-5; a possible D gene is TRBD2 (6 bases). The CDR3 is 16 amino acids. Germline CDR1 reads LGHNA; CDR2 reads YNFKEQ. Trimming took off 1 base at V and 4 bases at J, with 16 bases between the two ends. CDR3: CASSQGEGGIPETQYF. The CDR3 DNA reads as TGTGCCAGCAGCCAAGGCGAGGGAGGTATCCCAGAGACCCAGTACTTC.

This clonotype was seen only a few times. CDR3 region: CASSSSAGELFF. The CDR3 region has the DNA TGTGCCAGCAGTTCGAGTGCCGGGGAGCTGTTTTTT. The rearrangement joins TRBV6-2 or TRBV6-3 to TRBJ2-2; no clear D gene. The V gene's germline CDR1 is MNHEY and CDR2 SVGEGT. The CDR3 contains 12 residues. The V end was cut by 4 bases, the J end by 6 bases, with 6 bases between.

The rearrangement joins TRBV2 to TRBJ2-4; no clear D. The end of the DNA fits TRBJ2-7 better, so the J call may be wrong. This CDR3 region has 11 residues. Germline-derived CDR1 and CDR2 are SNHLY and FYNNEI. The CDR3 bases are TGTGCCAGCAGTGAAGACACCGAGCAGTACTTC. Amino acids: CASSEDTEQYF.

This sequence joins TRBV2 and TRBJ2-7, with D tentatively TRBD1 or TRBD2 (5 bases each). With 4 bases removed from V and 3 bases from J, the gap between germline ends came to 13 bases. The germline CDR1 and CDR2 sequences are SNHLY and FYNNEI. CDR3 length: 14 amino acids. CDR3 sequence (DNA): TGTGCCAGCAGTGGATCCCGGGACCTCTACGAGCAGTACTTC. This gives the protein CASSGSRDLYEQYF.